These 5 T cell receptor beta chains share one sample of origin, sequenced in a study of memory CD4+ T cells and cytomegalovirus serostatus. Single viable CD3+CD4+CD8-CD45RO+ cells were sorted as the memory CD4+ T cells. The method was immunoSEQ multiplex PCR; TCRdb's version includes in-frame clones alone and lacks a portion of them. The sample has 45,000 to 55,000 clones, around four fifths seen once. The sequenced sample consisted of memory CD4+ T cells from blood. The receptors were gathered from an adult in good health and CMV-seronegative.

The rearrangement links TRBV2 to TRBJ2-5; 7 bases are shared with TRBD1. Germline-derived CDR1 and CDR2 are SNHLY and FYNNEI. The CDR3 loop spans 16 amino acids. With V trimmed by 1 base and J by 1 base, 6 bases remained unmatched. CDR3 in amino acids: CASSEGGTASQETQYF. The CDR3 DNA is TGTGCCAGCAGTGAAGGGGGGACAGCATCCCAAGAGACCCAGTACTTC.

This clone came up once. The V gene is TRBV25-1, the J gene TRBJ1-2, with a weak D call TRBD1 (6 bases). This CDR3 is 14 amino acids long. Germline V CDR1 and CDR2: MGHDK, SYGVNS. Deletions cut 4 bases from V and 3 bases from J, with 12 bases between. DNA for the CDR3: TGTGCCAGCAGTGGGTTAGGGGGGCACTATGGCTACACCTTC. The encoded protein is CASSGLGGHYGYTF.

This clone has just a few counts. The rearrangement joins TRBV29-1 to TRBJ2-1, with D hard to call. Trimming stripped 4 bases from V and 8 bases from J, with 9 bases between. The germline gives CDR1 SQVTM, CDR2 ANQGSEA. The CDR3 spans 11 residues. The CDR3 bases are TGCAGCGTTGGAGGAAGGGATGAGCAGTTCTTC. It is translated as CSVGGRDEQFF.

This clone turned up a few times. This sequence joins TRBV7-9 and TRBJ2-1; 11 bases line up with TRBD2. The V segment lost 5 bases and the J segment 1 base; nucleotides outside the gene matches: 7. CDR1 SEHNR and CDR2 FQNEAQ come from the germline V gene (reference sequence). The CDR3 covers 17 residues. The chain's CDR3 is CASSAPRLAGSYNEQFF. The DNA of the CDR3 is TGTGCCAGCAGCGCCCCCCGACTAGCGGGATCCTACAATGAGCAGTTCTTC. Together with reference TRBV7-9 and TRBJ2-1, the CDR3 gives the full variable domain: DTGVSQNPRHKITKRGQNVTFRCDPISEHNRLYWYRQTLGQGPEFLTYFQNEAQLEKSRLLSDRFSAERPKGSFSTLEIQRTEQGDSAMYLCASSAPRLAGSYNEQFFGPGTRLTVL.

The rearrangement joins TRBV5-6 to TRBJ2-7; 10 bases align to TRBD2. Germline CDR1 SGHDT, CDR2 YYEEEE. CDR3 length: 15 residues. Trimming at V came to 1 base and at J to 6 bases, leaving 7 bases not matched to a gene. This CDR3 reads CASSLPLAGGGEQYF. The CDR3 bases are TGTGCCAGCAGCTTGCCTTTAGCGGGAGGCGGCGAGCAGTACTTC.